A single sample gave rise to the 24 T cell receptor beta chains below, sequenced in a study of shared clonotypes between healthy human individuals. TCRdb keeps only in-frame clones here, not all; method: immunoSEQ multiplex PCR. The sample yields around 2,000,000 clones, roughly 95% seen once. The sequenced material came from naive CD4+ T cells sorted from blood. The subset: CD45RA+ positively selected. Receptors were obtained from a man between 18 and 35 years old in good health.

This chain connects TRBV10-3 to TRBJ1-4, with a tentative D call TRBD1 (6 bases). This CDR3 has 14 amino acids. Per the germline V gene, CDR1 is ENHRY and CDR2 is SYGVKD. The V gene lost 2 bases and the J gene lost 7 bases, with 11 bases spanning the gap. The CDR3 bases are TGTGCCATCAGTGAGGGGGGGCCGGGTGAAAAACTGTTTTTT. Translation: CAISEGGPGEKLFF.

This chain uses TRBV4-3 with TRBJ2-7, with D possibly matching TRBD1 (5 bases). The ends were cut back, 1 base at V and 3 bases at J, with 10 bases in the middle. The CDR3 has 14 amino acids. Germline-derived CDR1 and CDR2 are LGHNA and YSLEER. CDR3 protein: CASSQVLGDYEQYF. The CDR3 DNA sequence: TGCGCCAGCAGCCAAGTCCTAGGGGACTACGAGCAGTACTTC.

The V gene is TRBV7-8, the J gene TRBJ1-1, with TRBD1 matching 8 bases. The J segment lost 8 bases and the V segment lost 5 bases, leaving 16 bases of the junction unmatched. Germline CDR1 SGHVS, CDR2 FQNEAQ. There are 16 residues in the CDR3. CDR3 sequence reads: CASSLQVPGGEREAFF. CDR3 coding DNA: TGTGCCAGCAGCCTTCAAGTCCCAGGGGGCGAAAGAGAAGCTTTCTTT.

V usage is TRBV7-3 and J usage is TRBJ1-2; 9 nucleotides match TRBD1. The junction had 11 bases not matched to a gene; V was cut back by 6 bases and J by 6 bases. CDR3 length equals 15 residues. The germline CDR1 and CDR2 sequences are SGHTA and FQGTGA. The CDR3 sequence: CASRPNRGRTDGYTF. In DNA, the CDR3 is TGTGCCAGCAGGCCTAACAGGGGGCGCACGGATGGCTACACCTTC.

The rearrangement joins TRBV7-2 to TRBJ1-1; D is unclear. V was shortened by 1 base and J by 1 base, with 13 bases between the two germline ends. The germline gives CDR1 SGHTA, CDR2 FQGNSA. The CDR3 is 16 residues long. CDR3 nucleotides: TGTGCCAGCAGCTTAGTCGGCCCACGGACGAACACTGAAGCTTTCTTT. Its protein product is CASSLVGPRTNTEAFF.

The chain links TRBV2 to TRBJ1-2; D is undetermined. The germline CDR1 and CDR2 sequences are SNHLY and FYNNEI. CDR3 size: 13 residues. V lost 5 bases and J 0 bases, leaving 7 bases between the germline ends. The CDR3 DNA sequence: TGTGCCAGCAGTCCTTCAGCTAACTATGGCTACACCTTC. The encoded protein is CASSPSANYGYTF.

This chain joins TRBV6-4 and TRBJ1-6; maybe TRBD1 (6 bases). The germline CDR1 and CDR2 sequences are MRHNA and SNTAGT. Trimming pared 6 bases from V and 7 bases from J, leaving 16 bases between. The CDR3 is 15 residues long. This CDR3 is CASREQGSLNSPLHF. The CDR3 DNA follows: TGTGCCAGCAGGGAACAGGGCTCACTAAATTCACCCCTCCACTTT.

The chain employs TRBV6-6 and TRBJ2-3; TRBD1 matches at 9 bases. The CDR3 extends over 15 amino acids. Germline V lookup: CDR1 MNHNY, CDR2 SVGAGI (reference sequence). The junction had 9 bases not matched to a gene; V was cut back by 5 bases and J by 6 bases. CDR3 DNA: TGTGCCAGCAGTCCAAGGACAGGGGCGACTGATACGCAGTATTTT. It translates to CASSPRTGATDTQYF.

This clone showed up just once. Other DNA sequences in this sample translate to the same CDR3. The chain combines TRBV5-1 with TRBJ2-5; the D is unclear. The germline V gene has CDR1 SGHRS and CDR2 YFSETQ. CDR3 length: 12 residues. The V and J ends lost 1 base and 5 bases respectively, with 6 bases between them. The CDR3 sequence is CASSLSGETQYF. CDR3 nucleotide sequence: TGCGCCAGCAGCTTGTCCGGCGAGACCCAGTACTTC.

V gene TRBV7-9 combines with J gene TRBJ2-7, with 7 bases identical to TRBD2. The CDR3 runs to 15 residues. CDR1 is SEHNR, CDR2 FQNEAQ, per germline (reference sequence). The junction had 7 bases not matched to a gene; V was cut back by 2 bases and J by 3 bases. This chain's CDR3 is CASSLPSGKGYEQYF. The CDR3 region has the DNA TGTGCCAGCAGCTTACCGAGCGGGAAGGGCTACGAGCAGTACTTC.

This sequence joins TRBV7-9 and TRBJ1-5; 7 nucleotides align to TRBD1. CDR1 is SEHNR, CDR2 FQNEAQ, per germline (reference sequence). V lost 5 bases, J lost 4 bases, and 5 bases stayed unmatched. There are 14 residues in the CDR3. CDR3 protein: CASSRTGGNQPQHF. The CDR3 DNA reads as TGTGCCAGCAGCAGGACAGGCGGAAATCAGCCCCAGCATTTT.

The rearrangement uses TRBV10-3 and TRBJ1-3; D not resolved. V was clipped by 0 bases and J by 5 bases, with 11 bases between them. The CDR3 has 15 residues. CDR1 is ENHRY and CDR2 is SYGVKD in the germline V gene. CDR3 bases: TGTGCCATCAGTGAGTCTAACCCCATGAGAAACACCATATATTTT. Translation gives CAISESNPMRNTIYF.

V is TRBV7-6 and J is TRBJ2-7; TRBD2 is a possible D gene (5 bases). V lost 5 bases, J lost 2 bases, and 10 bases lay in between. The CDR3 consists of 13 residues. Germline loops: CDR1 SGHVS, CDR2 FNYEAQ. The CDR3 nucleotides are TGTGCCAGCAGCCGTGGACTCACCTACGAGCAGTACTTC. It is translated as CASSRGLTYEQYF. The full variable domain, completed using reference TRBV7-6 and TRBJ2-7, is GAGVSQSPRYKVTKRGQDVALRCDPISGHVSLYWYRQALGQGPEFLTYFNYEAQQDKSGLPNDRFSAERPEGSISTLTIQRTEQRDSAMYRCASSRGLTYEQYFGPGTRLTVT.

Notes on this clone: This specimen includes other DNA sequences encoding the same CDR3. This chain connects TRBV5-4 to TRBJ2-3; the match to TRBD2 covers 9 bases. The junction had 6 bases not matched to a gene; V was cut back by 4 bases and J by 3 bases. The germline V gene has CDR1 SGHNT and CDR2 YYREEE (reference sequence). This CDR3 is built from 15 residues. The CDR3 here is CASSLAAGGTDTQYF. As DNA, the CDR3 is TGTGCCAGCAGCCTGGCGGCGGGAGGGACAGATACGCAGTATTTT.

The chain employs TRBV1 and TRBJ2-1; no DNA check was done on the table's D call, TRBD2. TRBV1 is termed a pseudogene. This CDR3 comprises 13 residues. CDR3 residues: CTSSRRTSEEQFF. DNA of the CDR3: TGCACCAGCAGCCGCAGGACTAGCGAGGAGCAGTTCTTC.

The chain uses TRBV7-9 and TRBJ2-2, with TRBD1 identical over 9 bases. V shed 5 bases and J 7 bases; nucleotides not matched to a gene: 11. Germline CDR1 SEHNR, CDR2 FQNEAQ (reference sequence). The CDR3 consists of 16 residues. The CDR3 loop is CASSLNRGRSSGELFF. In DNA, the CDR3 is TGTGCCAGCAGCCTAAACAGGGGGCGTTCAAGCGGGGAGCTGTTTTTT.

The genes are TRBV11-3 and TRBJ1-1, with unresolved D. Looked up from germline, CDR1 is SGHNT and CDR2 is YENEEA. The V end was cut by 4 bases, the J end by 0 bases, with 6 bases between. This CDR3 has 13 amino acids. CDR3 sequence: CASSSGMNTEAFF. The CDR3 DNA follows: TGTGCCAGCAGCTCTGGAATGAACACTGAAGCTTTCTTT.

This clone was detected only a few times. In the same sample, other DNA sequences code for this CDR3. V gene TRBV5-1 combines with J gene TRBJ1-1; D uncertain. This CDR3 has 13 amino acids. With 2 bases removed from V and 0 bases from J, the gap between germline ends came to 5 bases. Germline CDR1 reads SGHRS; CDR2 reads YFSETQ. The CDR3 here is CASSFTVNTEAFF. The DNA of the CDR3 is TGCGCCAGCAGCTTCACGGTGAACACTGAAGCTTTCTTT.

The CDR3 here is CSVERQGPDTQYF. The CDR3 coding sequence is TGCAGCGTTGAAAGACAGGGTCCAGATACGCAGTATTTT. This sequence joins TRBV29-1 and TRBJ2-3, with 7 bases that match TRBD1. CDR3 length: 13 residues. V lost 2 bases, J lost 4 bases, and 3 bases stayed unmatched. CDR1 SQVTM and CDR2 ANQGSEA come from the germline V gene.

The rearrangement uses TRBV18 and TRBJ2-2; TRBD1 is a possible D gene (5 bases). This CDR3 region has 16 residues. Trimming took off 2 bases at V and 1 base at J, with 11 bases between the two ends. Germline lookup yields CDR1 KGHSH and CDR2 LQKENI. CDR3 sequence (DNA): TGTGCCAGCTCACCATATGCACAGGTGAACACCGGGGAGCTGTTTTTT. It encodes CASSPYAQVNTGELFF.

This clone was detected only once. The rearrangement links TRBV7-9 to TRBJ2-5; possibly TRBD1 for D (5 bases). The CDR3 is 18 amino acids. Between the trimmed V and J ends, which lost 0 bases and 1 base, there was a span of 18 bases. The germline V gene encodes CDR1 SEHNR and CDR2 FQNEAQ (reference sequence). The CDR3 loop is CASSLAVGQGRSQETQYF. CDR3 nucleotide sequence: TGTGCCAGCAGCTTAGCGGTGGGCCAGGGAAGATCCCAAGAGACCCAGTACTTC.

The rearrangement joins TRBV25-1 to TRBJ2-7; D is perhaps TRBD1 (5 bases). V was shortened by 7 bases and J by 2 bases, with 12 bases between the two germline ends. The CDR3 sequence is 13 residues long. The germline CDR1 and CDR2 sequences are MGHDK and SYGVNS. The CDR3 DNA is TGTGCCAGCAAGGGGTCAGATACCTACGAGCAGTACTTC. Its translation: CASKGSDTYEQYF.

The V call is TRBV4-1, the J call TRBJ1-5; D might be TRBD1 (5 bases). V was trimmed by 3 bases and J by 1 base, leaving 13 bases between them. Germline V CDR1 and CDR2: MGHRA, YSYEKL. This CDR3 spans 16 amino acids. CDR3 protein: CASSQTYDSSNQPQHF. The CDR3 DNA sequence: TGCGCCAGCAGCCAGACATATGACAGCAGCAATCAGCCCCAGCATTTT.

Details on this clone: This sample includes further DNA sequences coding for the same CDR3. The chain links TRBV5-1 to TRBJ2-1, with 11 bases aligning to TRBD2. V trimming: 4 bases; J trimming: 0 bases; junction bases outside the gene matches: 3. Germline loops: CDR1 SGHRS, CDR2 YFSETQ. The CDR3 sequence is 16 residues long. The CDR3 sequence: CASSPGTSGSYNEQFF. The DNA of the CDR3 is TGCGCCAGCAGCCCCGGGACTAGCGGCTCCTACAATGAGCAGTTCTTC.